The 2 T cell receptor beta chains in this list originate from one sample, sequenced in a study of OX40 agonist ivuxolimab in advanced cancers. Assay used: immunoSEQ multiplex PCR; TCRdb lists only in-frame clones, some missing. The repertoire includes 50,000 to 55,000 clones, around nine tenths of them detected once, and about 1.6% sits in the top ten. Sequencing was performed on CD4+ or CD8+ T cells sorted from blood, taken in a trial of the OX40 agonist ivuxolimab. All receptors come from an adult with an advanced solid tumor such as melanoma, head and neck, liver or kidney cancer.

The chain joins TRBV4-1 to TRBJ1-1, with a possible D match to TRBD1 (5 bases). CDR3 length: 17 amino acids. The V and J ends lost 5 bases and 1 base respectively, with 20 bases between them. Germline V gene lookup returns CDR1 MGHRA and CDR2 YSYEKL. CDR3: CASSTEGRGLSNTEAFF. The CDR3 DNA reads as TGCGCCAGCAGCACAGAGGGCCGGGGACTCTCGAACACTGAAGCTTTCTTT.

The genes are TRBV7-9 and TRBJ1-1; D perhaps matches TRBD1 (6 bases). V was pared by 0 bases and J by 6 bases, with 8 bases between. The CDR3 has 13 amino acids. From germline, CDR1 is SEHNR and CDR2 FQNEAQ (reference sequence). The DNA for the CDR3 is TGTGCCAGCAGCTTAGCCGGGGGCTCTGAAGCTTTCTTT. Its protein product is CASSLAGGSEAFF.